This T cell receptor beta chain is from a study of blood T cell repertoires in COVID-19. Study context: Italy, Spain and the United States were the sources of the convalescent and acute COVID-19 samples.

The CDR3 spans 14 residues. Trimming removed 4 bases at V and 3 bases at J, with 13 bases between. Germline CDR1 MNHEY, CDR2 SVGAGI. Original processing notes: Estimates of nucleated cell counts were drawn from the amplification of reference gene primers. This table comes from immunoSEQ multiplex PCR, and its TCRdb copy is limited to in-frame clones, with some not included. That table supplies the V and J calls and clone size; D and trimming were determined from the DNA. This table holds around 170,000 clones, roughly 70% found once. The sequencing sample was made of peripheral blood. This receptor was obtained from an elderly woman with acute or convalescent COVID-19. The gene calls are TRBV6-5 and TRBJ2-7; maybe TRBD1 (5 bases). CDR3 in DNA: TGTGCCAGCAGTTTTCGTCCCACAGGCTACGAGCAGTACTTC. Its translation: CASSFRPTGYEQYF.